The entry below describes one TCR beta chain. Methods used by the authors: Amplification with reference gene primers provided the estimates of nucleated cell counts. Repertoires were generated with immunoSEQ multiplex PCR, while TCRdb's copy carries only in-frame clones and drops some. V and J calls and clone size come straight from that table; D and trimming were deduced from the DNA. The sample holds 200,000 to 300,000 clones, around 84% seen once. Germline V lookup: CDR1 ENHRY, CDR2 SYGVKD. CDR3 length: 15 amino acids. The germline V and J ends were trimmed by 10 bases and 6 bases, with 23 bases remaining between them. The data were taken from a study of blood T cell repertoires in COVID-19. Looking at the study overall: Samples representing acute and convalescent COVID-19 were sourced from the United States, Italy and Spain. From T cells, B-cell-depleted T cells, or PBMCs came the material, which was cDNA or gDNA.

While infection was still active, Seattle patients were enrolled and then followed longitudinally. Sample: peripheral blood. This receptor was taken from an older woman with COVID-19, enrolled during active disease. The chain has TRBV10-3 and TRBJ2-3; no clear D gene. The CDR3 DNA reads TGTGCCACCGGCCTAAACCGGATAGCCGTGGATACGCAGTATTTT. Its protein is CATGLNRIAVDTQYF.